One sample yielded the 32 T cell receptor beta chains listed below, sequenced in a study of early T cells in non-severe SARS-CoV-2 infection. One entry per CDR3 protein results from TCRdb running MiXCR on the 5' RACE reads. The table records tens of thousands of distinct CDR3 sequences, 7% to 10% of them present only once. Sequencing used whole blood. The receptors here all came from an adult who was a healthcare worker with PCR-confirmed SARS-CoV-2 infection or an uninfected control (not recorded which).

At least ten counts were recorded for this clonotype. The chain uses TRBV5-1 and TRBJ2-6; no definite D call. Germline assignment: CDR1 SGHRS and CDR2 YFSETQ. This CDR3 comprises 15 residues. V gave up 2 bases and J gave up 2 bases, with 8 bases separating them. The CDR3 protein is CASSFSGTGANVLTF. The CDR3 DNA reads TGCGCCAGCAGCTTTAGTGGGACTGGGGCCAACGTCCTGACTTTC.

The CDR3 here is CASSYEQGAYYNEQFF. CDR3 coding DNA: TGTGCCAGCAGCTACGAACAGGGGGCTTACTACAATGAGCAGTTCTTC. The rearrangement links TRBV7-6 to TRBJ2-1, with 9 bases fitting TRBD1. The CDR3 has 16 residues. Germline CDR1 reads SGHVS; CDR2 reads FNYEAQ. Germline trimming cut 4 bases from V and 3 bases from J; bases unmatched to any gene: 7.

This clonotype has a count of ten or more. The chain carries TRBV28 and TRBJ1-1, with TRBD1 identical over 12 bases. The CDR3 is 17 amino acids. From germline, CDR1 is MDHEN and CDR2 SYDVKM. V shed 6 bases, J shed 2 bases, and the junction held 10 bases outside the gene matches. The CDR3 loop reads CASRGRGTGGGNTEAFF. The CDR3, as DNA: TGTGCCAGCAGGGGCCGGGGGACAGGGGGCGGAAACACTGAAGCTTTCTTT.

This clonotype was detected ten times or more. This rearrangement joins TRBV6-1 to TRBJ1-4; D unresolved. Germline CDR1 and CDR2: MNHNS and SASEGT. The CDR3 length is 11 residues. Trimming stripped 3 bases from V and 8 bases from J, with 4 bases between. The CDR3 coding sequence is TGTGCCAGCAGTGATACAGAAAAACTGTTTTTT. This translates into CASSDTEKLFF.

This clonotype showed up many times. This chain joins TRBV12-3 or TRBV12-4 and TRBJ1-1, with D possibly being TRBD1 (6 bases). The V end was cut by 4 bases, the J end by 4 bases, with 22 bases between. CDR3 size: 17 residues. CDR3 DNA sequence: TGTGCCAGCAGTTCCACCCACCTCAGGGGCCTGGGCACTGAAGCTTTCTTT. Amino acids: CASSSTHLRGLGTEAFF.

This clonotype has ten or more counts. CDR3 sequence: CSARAMIGPPEQFF. As DNA, the CDR3 is TGCAGTGCTAGAGCAATGATAGGACCGCCTGAGCAGTTCTTC. The chain combines TRBV20-1 with TRBJ2-1, with no clear D. Germline V lookup: CDR1 DFQATT, CDR2 SNEGSKA (reference sequence). Trimming cost V 1 base and J 9 bases, with 16 bases left between them. The CDR3 totals 14 residues.

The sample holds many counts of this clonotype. CDR3 in DNA: TGCAGTGCTAGTGGTACAGGGGAGACCTTATACGAGCAGTACTTC. It specifies CSASGTGETLYEQYF. The chain couples TRBV20-1 to TRBJ2-7; the match to TRBD1 covers 7 bases. Trimming took 3 bases from V and 4 from J; bases not matched to a gene: 12. This CDR3 contains 15 residues. Germline V gives CDR1 DFQATT, CDR2 SNEGSKA (reference sequence).

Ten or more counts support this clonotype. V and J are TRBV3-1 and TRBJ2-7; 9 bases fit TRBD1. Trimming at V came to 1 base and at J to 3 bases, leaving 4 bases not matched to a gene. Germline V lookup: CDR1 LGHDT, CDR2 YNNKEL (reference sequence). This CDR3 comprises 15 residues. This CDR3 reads CASSQGGTGYYEQYF. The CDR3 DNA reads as TGTGCCAGCAGCCAAGGAGGGACAGGGTACTACGAGCAGTACTTC.

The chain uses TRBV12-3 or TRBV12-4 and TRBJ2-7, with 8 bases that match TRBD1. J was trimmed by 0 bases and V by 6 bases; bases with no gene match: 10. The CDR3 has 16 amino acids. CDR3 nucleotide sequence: TGTGCCAGCAGCCCAGTGGGTACAGGGGGCTCCTACGAGCAGTACTTC. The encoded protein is CASSPVGTGGSYEQYF.

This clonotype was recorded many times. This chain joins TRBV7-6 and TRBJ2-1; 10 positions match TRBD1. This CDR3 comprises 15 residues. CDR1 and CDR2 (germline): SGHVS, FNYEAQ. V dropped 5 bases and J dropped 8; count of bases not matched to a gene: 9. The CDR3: CASSLGQGGGDEQFF. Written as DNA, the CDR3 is TGTGCCAGCAGCCTCGGACAGGGGGGTGGCGATGAGCAGTTCTTC.

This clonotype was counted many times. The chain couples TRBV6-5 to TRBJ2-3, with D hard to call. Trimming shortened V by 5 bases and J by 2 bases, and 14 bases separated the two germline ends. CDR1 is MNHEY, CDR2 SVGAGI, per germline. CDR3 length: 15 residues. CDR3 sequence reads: CASSKPDGITDTQYF. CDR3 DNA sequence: TGTGCCAGCAGTAAACCGGACGGAATCACAGATACGCAGTATTTT.

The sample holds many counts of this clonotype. The DNA for the CDR3 is TGTGCCAGCAGCGCGTCGCGGGTAGATACGCAGTATTTT. Its protein is CASSASRVDTQYF. The J gene is TRBJ2-3, the V gene TRBV12-3 or TRBV12-4, with D possibly matching TRBD2 (5 bases). Deletions cut 6 bases from V and 5 bases from J, with 12 bases between. This CDR3 has 13 amino acids.

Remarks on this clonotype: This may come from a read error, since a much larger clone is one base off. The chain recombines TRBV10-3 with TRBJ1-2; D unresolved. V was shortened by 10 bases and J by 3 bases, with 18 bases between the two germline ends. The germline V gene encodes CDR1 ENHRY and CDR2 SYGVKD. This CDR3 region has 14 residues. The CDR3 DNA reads TGTGCCACCACCCGGGAGAGGGAGGACTATGGCTACACCTTC. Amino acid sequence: CATTREREDYGYTF.

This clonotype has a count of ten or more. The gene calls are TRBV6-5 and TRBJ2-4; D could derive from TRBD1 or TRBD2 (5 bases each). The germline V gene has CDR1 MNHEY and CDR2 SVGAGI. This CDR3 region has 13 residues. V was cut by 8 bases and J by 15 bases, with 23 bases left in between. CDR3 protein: CASAQGRDLSWYF. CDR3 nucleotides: TGTGCCAGCGCCCAGGGCCGGGACCTCTCGTGGTACTTC.

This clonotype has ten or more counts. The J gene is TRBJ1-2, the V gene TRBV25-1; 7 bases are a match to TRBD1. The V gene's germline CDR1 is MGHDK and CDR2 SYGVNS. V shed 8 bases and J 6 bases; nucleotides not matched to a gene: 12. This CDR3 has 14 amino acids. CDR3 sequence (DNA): TGTGCCAGCCAGCCACAGGGGATTTTTGATGGCTACACCTTC. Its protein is CASQPQGIFDGYTF.

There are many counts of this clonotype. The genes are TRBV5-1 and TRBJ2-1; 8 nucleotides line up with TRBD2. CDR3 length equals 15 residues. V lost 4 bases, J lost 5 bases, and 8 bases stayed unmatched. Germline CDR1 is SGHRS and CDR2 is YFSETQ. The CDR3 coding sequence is TGCGCCAGCAGCAAGGTAGCGGGAATGGACAATGAGCAGTTCTTC. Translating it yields CASSKVAGMDNEQFF.

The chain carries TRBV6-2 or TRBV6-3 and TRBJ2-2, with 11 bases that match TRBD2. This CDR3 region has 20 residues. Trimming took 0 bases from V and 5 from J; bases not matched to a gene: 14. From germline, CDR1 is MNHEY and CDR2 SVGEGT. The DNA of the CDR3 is TGTGCCAGCAGTTACTCCCAACTAGCGGGAGTCGTCGGGGGAACCGGGGAGCTGTTTTTT. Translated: CASSYSQLAGVVGGTGELFF.

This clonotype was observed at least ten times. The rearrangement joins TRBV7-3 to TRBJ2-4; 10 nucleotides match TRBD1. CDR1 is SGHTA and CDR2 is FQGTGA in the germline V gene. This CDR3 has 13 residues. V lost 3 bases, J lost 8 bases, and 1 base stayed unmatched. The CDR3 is CASSFGTGDIQYF. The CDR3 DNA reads TGTGCCAGCAGCTTCGGGACAGGGGACATTCAGTACTTC.

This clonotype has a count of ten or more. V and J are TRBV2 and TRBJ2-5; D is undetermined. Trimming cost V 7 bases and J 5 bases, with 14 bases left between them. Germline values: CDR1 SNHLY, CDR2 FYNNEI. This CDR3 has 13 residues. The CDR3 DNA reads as TGTGCCAGCACTAGGACGCCCCGGGAGACCCAGTACTTC. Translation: CASTRTPRETQYF.

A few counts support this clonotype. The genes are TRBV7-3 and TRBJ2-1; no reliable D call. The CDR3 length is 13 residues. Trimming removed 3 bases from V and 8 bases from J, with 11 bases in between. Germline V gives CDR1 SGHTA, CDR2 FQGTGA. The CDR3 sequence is CASSFRASYEQFF. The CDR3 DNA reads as TGTGCCAGCAGCTTTAGGGCGTCCTATGAGCAGTTCTTC.

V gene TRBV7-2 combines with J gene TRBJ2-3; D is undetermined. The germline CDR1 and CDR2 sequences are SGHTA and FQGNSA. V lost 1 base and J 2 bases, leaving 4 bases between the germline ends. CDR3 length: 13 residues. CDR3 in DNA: TGTGCCAGCAGCTTAGTGGTCACAGATACGCAGTATTTT. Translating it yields CASSLVVTDTQYF.

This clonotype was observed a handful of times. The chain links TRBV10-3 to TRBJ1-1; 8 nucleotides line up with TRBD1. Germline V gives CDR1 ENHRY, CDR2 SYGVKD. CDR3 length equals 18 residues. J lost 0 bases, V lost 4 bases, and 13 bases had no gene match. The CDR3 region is CAISGGQGGNPMNTEAFF. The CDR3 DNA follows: TGTGCCATCAGTGGTGGACAGGGTGGCAACCCTATGAACACTGAAGCTTTCTTT.

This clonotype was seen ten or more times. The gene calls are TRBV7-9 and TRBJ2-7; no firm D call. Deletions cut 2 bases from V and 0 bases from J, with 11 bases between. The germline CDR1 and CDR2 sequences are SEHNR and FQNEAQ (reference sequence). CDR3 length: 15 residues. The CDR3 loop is CASSLHGVSSYEQYF. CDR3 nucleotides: TGTGCCAGCAGCTTACATGGCGTAAGCTCCTACGAGCAGTACTTC. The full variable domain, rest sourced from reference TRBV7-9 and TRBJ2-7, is DTGVSQNPRHKITKRGQNVTFRCDPISEHNRLYWYRQTLGQGPEFLTYFQNEAQLEKSRLLSDRFSAERPKGSFSTLEIQRTEQGDSAMYLCASSLHGVSSYEQYFGPGTRLTVT.

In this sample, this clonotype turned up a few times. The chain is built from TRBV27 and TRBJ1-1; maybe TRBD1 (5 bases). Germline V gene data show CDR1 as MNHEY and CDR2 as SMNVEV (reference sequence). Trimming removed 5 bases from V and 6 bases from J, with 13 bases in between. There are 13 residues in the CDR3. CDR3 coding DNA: TGTGCCAGCAGTCCAGGGCCAAGGGCTGAAGCTTTCTTT. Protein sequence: CASSPGPRAEAFF.

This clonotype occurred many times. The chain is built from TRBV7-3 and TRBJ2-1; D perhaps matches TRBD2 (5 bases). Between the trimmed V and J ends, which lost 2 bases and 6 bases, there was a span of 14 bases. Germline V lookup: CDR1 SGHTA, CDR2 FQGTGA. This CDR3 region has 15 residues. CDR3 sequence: CASSLSGNSPNEQFF. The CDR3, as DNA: TGTGCCAGCAGCTTATCCGGGAATTCACCCAATGAGCAGTTCTTC.

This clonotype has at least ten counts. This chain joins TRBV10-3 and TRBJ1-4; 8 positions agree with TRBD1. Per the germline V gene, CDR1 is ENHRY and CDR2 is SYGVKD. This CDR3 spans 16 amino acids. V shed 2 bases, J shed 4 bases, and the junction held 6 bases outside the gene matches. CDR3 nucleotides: TGTGCCATCAGTGAGACAGGGGGACGGGATAATGAAAAACTGTTTTTT. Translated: CAISETGGRDNEKLFF.

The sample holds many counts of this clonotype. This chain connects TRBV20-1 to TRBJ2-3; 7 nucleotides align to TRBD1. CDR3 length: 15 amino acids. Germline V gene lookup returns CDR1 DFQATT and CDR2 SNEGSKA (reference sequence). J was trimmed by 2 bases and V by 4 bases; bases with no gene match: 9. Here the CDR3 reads CSAILQGRNTDTQYF. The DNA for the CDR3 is TGCAGTGCTATTTTACAGGGGAGAAACACAGATACGCAGTATTTT.

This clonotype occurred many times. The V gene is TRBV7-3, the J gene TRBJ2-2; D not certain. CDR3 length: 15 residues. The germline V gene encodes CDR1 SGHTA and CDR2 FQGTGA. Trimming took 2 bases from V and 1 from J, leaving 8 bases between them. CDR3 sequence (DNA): TGTGCCAGCAGCTTATCCGTCGTGAACACCGGGGAGCTGTTTTTT. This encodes CASSLSVVNTGELFF.

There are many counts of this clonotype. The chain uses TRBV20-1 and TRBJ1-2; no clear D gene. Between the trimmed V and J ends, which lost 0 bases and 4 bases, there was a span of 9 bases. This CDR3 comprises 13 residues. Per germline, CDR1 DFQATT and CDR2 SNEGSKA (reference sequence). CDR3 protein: CSAREARGYGYTF. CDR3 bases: TGCAGTGCTAGAGAGGCGAGAGGCTATGGCTACACCTTC.

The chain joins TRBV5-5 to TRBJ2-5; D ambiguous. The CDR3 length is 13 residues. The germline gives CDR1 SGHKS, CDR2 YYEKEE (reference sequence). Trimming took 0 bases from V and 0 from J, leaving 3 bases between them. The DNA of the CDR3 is TGTGCCAGCAGCTTGGCCCACCAAGAGACCCAGTACTTC. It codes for CASSLAHQETQYF. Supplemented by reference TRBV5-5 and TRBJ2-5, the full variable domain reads DAGVTQSPTHLIKTRGQQVTLRCSPISGHKSVSWYQQVLGQGPQFIFQYYEKEERGRGNFPDRFSARQFPNYSSELNVNALLLGDSALYLCASSLAHQETQYFGPGTRLLVL.

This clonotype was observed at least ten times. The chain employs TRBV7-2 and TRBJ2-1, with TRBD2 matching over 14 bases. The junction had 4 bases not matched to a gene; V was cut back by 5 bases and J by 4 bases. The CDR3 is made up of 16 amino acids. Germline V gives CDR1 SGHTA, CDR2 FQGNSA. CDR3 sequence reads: CASSPRTSGGYNEQFF. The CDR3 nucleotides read TGTGCCAGCAGCCCGCGGACTAGCGGGGGGTACAATGAGCAGTTCTTC.

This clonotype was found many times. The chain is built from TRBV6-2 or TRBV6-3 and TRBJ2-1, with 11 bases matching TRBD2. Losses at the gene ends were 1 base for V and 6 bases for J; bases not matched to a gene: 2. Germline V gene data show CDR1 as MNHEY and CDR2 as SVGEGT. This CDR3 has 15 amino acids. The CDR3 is CASSYYGTSGNEQFF. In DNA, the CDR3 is TGTGCCAGCAGTTACTACGGGACTAGCGGCAATGAGCAGTTCTTC.